This T cell receptor beta chain was sequenced in a study of spatial heterogeneity in lung cancer (dated by TCRdb to the late 2010s). Notes on the research overall: More beta-chain than alpha-chain transcripts were consistently detected, likely reflecting higher beta-chain transcript abundance. In the raw uncorrected reads, each unique combination of TCR and UMI appeared more than ten times on average. The study linked features of the TCR repertoire to counts of nonsynonymous mutations, which were determined by whole-exome sequencing of tumor tissue. Both alpha and beta chains were TCR-sequenced in approximately 200 tumor regions, 64 matched nontumor lung samples and some 50 PBMC samples obtained at surgery. TCR alpha and beta repertoires were quantitatively compared across multiple tumor regions, matched nontumor lung and blood in non-small cell lung cancer. Overall study results and their limits: Additional single-cell paired TCR alpha and beta sequencing was considered necessary to confirm, at a functional level, the hypothesis that regional TCRs recognize regional mutations. Ubiquitous expanded tumor TCRs were found in blood more often at tumor resection than at routine follow-up.

Preparation of the library involved 5' RACE. This sample was sequenced with a NextSeq 500. To allow correction of PCR and sequencing errors, the TCR library protocol tagged every TCR cDNA molecule with a unique molecular identifier. Regarding the original processing steps: TCR identification, UMI-based error correction and CDR3 extraction were performed with Decombinator tools. Expanded TCRs were defined as those above a frequency of 2 per 1,000, corresponding to the top 1% of the tumor frequency distribution. Rényi diversity was computed with the R vegan package after subsampling each repertoire 100 times to 5,000 TCRs. CDR3 similarity networks were constructed using string-kernel similarity of amino acid triplets, with links drawn between CDR3s whose pairwise similarity was above 0.82. TCRdb cleaned the public reads at Q25 with fastp, built clones with MiXCR and kept in-frame beta chains. For every CDR3 protein sequence, its rows merge into one entry that carries the most common genes and DNA. The V and J calls here are based on TCRdb, not the publication. The sample has some 70,000 distinct CDR3 sequences on record, 13% of them singletons. In total, the top ten clones hold about 7.1% of the sample.

The germline V gene (reference sequence) yields SSHAT for CDR1 and FNYEAQ for CDR2. Inclusive of the bounding cysteine and phenylalanine, the CDR3 is 12 residues long. Just CDR3 DNA is preserved here, 36 bases in frame from base 1. This clonotype was seen a handful of times. Its binding antigen is unknown. At one boundary the junction diverges from the germline segment, which might be a read error. What this sample's time point label stands for: sample taken at primary tumor resection. For TCR sequencing, whole RNA was extracted from tumor and nontumor lung tissue, or from cryopreserved PBMC samples, and no cell sorting was done. Donors were 72 patients with early-stage, untreated non-small cell lung cancer from the lung TRACERx cohort. Only patients with enough RNA available from two or more tumor regions were chosen for TCR sequencing.

The source of this sequence is a male donor with early-stage non-small cell lung cancer. The chain is assembled from TRBV7-7 and TRBJ2-1, with the D segment identity uncertain. This material consisted of PBMCs, taken at surgery. The nucleotide sequence reads TGTGCTAGCAGCTTAAATGGGAATGAGCAGTTCTTC. This yields the protein CASSLNGNEQFF.